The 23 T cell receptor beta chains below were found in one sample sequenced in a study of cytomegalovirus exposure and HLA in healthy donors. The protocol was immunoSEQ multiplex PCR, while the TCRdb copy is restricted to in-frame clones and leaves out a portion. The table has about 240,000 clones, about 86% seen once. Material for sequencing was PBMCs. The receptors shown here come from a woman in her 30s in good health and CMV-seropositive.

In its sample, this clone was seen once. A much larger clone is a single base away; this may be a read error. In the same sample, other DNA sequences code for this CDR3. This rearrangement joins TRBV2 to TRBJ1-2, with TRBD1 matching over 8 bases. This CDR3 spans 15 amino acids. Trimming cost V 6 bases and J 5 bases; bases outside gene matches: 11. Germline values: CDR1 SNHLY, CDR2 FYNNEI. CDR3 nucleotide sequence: TGTGCCAGCAGGACTCCAGGACAGGGCTCTTATGGCTACACCTTC. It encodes CASRTPGQGSYGYTF.

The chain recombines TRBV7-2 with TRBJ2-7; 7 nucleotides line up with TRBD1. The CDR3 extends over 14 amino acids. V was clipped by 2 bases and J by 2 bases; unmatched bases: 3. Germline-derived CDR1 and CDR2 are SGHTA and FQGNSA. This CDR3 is CASSLKQGAYEQYF. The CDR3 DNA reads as TGTGCCAGCAGCTTAAAGCAGGGGGCCTACGAGCAGTACTTC.

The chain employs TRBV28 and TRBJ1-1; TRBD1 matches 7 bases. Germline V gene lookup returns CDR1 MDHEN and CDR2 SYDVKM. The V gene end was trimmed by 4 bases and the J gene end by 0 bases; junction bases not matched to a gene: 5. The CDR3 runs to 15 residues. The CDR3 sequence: CASSSSGTVNTEAFF. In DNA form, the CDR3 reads TGTGCCAGCAGTTCCTCTGGGACAGTGAACACTGAAGCTTTCTTT.

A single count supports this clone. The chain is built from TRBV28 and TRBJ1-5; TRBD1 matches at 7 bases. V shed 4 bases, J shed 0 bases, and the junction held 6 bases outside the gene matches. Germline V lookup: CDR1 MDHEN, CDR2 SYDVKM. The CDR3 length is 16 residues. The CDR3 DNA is TGTGCCAGCAGTTCACGGACAGGACTTAGCAATCAGCCCCAGCATTTT. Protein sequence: CASSSRTGLSNQPQHF.

CDR3 coding DNA: TGTGCCAGCTCACCTACAGCGGGAAACTCCTACGAGCAGTACTTC. Residues: CASSPTAGNSYEQYF. The J gene is TRBJ2-7, the V gene TRBV18, with 7 bases that match TRBD2. Losses at the gene ends were 3 bases for V and 0 bases for J; bases not matched to a gene: 5. CDR1 KGHSH and CDR2 LQKENI come from the germline V gene. The CDR3 totals 15 residues.

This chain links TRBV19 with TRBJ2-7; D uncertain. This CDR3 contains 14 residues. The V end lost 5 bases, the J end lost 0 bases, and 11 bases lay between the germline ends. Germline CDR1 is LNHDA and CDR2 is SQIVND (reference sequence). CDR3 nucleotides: TGTGCCAGTAGTCCCGGCGGCGGCTCCTACGAGCAGTACTTC. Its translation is CASSPGGGSYEQYF. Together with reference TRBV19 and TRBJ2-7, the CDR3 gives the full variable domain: DGGITQSPKYLFRKEGQNVTLSCEQNLNHDAMYWYRQDPGQGLRLIYYSQIVNDFQKGDIAEGYSVSREKKESFPLTVTSAQKNPTAFYLCASSPGGGSYEQYFGPGTRLTVT.

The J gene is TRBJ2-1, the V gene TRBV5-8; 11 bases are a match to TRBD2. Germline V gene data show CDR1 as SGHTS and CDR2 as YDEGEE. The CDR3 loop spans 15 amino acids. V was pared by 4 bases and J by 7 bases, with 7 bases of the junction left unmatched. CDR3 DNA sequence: TGTGCCAGCAGCGTAGGGACTAGCGGTATGAATGAGCAGTTCTTC. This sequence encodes CASSVGTSGMNEQFF.

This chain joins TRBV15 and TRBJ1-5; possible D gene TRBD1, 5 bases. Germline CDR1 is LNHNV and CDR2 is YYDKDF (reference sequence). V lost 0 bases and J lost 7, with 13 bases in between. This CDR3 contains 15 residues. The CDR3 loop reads CATSRDSAGRQPQHF. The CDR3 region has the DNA TGTGCCACCAGCAGAGATTCAGCGGGACGACAGCCCCAGCATTTT.

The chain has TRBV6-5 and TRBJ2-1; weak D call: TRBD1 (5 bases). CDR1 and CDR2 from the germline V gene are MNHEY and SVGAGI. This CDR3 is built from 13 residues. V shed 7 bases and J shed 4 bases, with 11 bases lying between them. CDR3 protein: CASIDTGYNEQFF. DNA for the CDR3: TGTGCCAGCATTGACACAGGATACAATGAGCAGTTCTTC.

Here the CDR3 DNA reads TGTGCCAGCAGCCAAAGACACCTCTGGGTAGCGGGCGACAATGAGCAGTTCTTC. Translation gives CASSQRHLWVAGDNEQFF. The rearrangement uses TRBV14 and TRBJ2-1, with 7 bases identical to TRBD2. The CDR3 consists of 18 residues. Germline loops: CDR1 SGHDN, CDR2 FVKESK. V was pared by 2 bases and J by 5 bases, with 15 bases of the junction left unmatched.

The CDR3 loop is CASSQAHSGPSTDTQYF. CDR3 DNA: TGCGCCAGCAGCCAGGCCCACTCAGGTCCTAGCACAGATACGCAGTATTTT. J is TRBJ2-3 and V is TRBV4-1; D unclear. The CDR3 runs to 17 residues. Germline V gives CDR1 MGHRA, CDR2 YSYEKL. V was cut by 3 bases and J by 0 bases, with 16 bases left in between.

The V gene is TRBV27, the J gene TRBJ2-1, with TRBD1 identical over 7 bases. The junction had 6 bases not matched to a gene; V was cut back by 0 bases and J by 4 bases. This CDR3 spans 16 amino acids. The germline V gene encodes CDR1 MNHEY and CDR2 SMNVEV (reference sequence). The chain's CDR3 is CASSLSVGDSYNEQFF. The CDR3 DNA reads TGTGCCAGCAGTTTATCGGTAGGGGACAGTTACAATGAGCAGTTCTTC.

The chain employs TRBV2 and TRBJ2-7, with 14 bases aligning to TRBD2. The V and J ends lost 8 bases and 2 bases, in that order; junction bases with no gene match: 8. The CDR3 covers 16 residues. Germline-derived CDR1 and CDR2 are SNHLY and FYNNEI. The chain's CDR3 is CASLGTSGSNPYEQYF. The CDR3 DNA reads TGTGCCAGCCTGGGGACTAGCGGGAGCAATCCCTACGAGCAGTACTTC.

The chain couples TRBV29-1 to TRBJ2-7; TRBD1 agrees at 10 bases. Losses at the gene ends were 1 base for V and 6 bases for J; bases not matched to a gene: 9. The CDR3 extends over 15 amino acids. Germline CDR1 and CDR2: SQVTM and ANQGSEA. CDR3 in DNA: TGCAGCGTTGAAGGGGACAGGGGAATTAGGAGCGAGCAGTACTTC. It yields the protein CSVEGDRGIRSEQYF.

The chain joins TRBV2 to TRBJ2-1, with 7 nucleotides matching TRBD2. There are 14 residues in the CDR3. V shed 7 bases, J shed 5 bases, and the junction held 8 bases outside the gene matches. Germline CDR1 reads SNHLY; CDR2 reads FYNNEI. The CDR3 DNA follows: TGTGCCAGCACCGACCCGGGGGGAGACAATGAGCAGTTCTTC. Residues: CASTDPGGDNEQFF.

CDR3 region: CASRITVNTEAFF. CDR3 bases: TGTGCCAGCAGGATTACAGTGAACACTGAAGCTTTCTTT. V is TRBV6-1 and J is TRBJ1-1, with unresolved D. Trimming pared 6 bases from V and 0 bases from J, leaving 8 bases between. The CDR3 is made up of 13 amino acids. Germline V gives CDR1 MNHNS, CDR2 SASEGT.

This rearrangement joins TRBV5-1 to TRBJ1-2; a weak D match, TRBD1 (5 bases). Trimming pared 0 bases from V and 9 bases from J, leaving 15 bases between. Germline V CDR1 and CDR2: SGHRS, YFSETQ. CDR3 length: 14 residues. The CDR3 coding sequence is TGCGCCAGCAGCTTGGAGGGAGGGGTTAAGCGCTACACCTTC. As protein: CASSLEGGVKRYTF. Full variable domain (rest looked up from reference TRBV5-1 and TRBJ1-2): KAGVTQTPRYLIKTRGQQVTLSCSPISGHRSVSWYQQTPGQGLQFLFEYFSETQRNKGNFPGRFSGRQFSNSRSEMNVSTLELGDSALYLCASSLEGGVKRYTFGSGTRLTVV.

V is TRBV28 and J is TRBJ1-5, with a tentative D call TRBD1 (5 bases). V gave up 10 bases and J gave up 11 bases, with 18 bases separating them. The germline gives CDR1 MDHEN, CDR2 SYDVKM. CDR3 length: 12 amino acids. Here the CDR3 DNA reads TGTGCCACACAGGTGTCGAGTGGCGCCCAGCATTTT. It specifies CATQVSSGAQHF.

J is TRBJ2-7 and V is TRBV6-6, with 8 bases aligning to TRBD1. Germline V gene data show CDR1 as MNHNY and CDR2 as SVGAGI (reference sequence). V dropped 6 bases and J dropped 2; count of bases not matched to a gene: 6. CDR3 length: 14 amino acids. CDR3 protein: CASSPTGGAYEQYF. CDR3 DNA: TGTGCCAGCAGCCCAACAGGGGGTGCCTACGAGCAGTACTTC.

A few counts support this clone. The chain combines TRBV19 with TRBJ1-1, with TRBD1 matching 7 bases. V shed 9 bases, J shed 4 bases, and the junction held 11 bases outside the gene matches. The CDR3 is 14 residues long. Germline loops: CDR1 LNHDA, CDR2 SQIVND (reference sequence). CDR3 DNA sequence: TGTGCCAGCCCTTACACCCACAGGGGCACTGAAGCTTTCTTT. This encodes CASPYTHRGTEAFF.

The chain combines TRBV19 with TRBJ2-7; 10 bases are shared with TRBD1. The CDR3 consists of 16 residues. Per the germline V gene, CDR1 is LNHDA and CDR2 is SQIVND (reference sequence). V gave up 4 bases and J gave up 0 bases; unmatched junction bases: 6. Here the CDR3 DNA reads TGTGCCAGTAGTACAGGACAGGGGGTATCCTCCTACGAGCAGTACTTC. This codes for CASSTGQGVSSYEQYF.

The CDR3, as DNA: TGCGCCAGCAGCTTGGTGGCGGGAGGAACCTACGAGCAGTACTTC. Protein: CASSLVAGGTYEQYF. The chain has TRBV5-1 and TRBJ2-7, with 8 bases fitting TRBD2. Unmatched junction bases numbered 4, after V lost 0 bases and J lost 2 bases. Germline loops: CDR1 SGHRS, CDR2 YFSETQ. The CDR3 runs to 15 residues.

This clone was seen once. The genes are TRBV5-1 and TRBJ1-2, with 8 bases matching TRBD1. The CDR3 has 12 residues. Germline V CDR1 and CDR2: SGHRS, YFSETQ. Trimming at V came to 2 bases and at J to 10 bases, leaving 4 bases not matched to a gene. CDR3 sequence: CASSFGTGDYTF. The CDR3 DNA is TGCGCCAGCAGCTTTGGGACAGGAGACTACACCTTC.